The sequence of this T cell receptor beta chain was determined in a study of blood T cell repertoires in COVID-19. Looking at the study overall: Sample material is recorded as cDNA or gDNA derived from T cells, B-cell-depleted T cells, or PBMCs.

Repertoires were generated with immunoSEQ multiplex PCR, while TCRdb's copy carries only in-frame clones and drops some. The sample consists of roughly 260,000 clones, 91% of them appearing once. Followed longitudinally, the Seattle patients had been enrolled during active infection. The ends lost 5 bases at V and 0 bases at J; junction bases unmatched: 4. Germline lookup yields CDR1 SNHLY and CDR2 FYNNEI. This CDR3 comprises 15 residues. This clone turned up a few times. Sequencing used peripheral blood. The TCR was taken from a person between 18 and 35 years old with COVID-19, enrolled during active disease. V usage is TRBV2 and J usage is TRBJ1-5; TRBD1 agrees at 7 bases. CDR3 in DNA: TGTGCCAGCAGTAGACAGGGATATAGCAATCAGCCCCAGCATTTT. This translates into CASSRQGYSNQPQHF.